Reported below is one TCR beta chain. From the germline J gene comes the end of the CDR3, since the read stops 3 residues before it. This specimen comes from a study of T cells in women clearing cervical HPV infection. Germline values: CDR1 LGHNA, CDR2 YNFKEQ. The CDR3 is 15 amino acids. V lost 1 base and J lost 7; bases outside the gene matches: 9. Assay: immunoSEQ multiplex PCR; the TCRdb copy retains only in-frame clones and omits some. Reported are roughly 20,000 clones; the ten largest clones contain more than 4.5%. This TCR came from a woman aged 18 to 75 with a cervical HPV16 infection that either progressed to CIN3+ or cleared (not recorded which). J is TRBJ2-5 and V is TRBV4-2; 7 bases fit TRBD2. Sequencing was performed on blood buffy coat. The chain's CDR3 is CASSQGAGDVGTQYF. The sequenced part of the CDR3 DNA is TGTGCCAGCAGCCAAGGGGCGGGGGATGTCGGGACC.